This T cell receptor beta chain comes out of a study of T cell changes during pregnancy in multiple sclerosis. Germline loops: CDR1 LNHDA, CDR2 SQIVND (reference sequence). The CDR3 totals 14 residues. The trim removed 8 bases at V and 1 base at J, leaving 6 bases unmatched. Measured with immunoSEQ multiplex PCR; TCRdb has only the in-frame clones, and not every one. Of about 32,000 clones listed, 80% to 90% are singletons. V and J are TRBV19 and TRBJ2-5; 8 bases align to TRBD2. This receptor was identified in a female donor with multiple sclerosis, enrolled in a pregnancy study. The sample here was CD8+ T cells from peripheral blood mononuclear cells, taken in the third trimester of pregnancy. The CDR3 is CASRERGTQETQYF. CDR3 coding DNA: TGTGCCAGTCGGGAGCGGGGGACCCAAGAGACCCAGTACTTC.